This T cell receptor beta chain was observed in a study of post-analysis software for immune sequencing data. Study-level findings and limits: Diversity measured as normalized Chao1 was significantly lower in multiple sclerosis patients than in controls. Patients carried 5 or 6 TRBV segments more frequently than controls did, and TRBV5-6, TRBV5-1 and TRBV20-1 were among them.

In the case of this clonotype: As yet, its antigen is unknown.

Unique molecular identifiers tagged the TCR beta cDNA libraries. TCRdb ran MiXCR on the PCR reads and lists one entry per CDR3 protein. The repertoire includes about 200,000 distinct CDR3 sequences, approximately 28% of them detected once, and approximately 3.6% sits in the top ten. Per germline, CDR1 LGHDT and CDR2 YNNKEL (reference sequence). The ends lost 6 bases at V and 2 bases at J; junction bases unmatched: 8. The CDR3 is 18 residues long. Sequencing was carried out using blood. The chain recombines TRBV3-1 with TRBJ2-1; the match to TRBD2 covers 15 bases. The TCR originated in a girl aged 2 to 17 with multiple sclerosis. The CDR3 region has the DNA TGTGCCAGCAGGCGGACTAGCGGGGGGGCCATGCCCTACAATGAGCAGTTCTTC. It codes for CASRRTSGGAMPYNEQFF.